This T cell receptor (beta chain) was profiled in a study of glioma-infiltrating T cells. Study-wide results and limits: Tissue and blood shared very few CDR3 sequences. Non-neoplastic patients had below-expected tissue-blood divergence, while all gliomas exceeded expectation.

On this clonotype: What it binds is not known. This may stem from a read error, because a much larger clone lies one nucleotide away.

TCR alpha and beta CDR3 regions were amplified from RNA using iRepertoire nested multiplex PCR. For one-step reverse transcription and amplification, roughly 100-400 ng of tissue mRNA or PBMC total RNA was used. MiXCR, run by TCRdb on the multiplex PCR reads, gives a single entry per CDR3 protein. This table holds about 130,000 distinct CDR3 sequences, about 25% found once. V lost 3 bases, J lost 1 base, and 9 bases lay in between. The CDR3 has 14 amino acids. Germline CDR1 SGHTA, CDR2 FQGNSA. V usage is TRBV7-2 and J usage is TRBJ1-1; D is undetermined. The sequenced material came from glioma tissue, nonneoplastic brain tissue, or PBMCs (not recorded which). This sequence was found in a human donor with low-grade glioma or glioblastoma, undergoing nonglioma brain surgery, or in good health (not recorded which). CDR3 sequence: CASSFDNTNTEAFF. The CDR3 DNA follows: TGTGCCAGCAGCTTCGATAACACGAACACTGAAGCTTTCTTT. The variable domain in full, with the rest retrieved from reference TRBV7-2 and TRBJ1-1, is GAGVSQSPSNKVTEKGKDVELRCDPISGHTALYWYRQSLGQGLEFLIYFQGNSAPDKSGLPSDRFSAERTGGSVSTLTIQRTQQEDSAVYLCASSFDNTNTEAFFGQGTRLTVV.